A single sample is the source of the 27 T cell receptor beta chains below, sequenced in a study of shared clonotypes between healthy human individuals. Assay used: immunoSEQ multiplex PCR; TCRdb lists only in-frame clones, some missing. This table holds around 2,000,000 clones, over 85% found once. The naive CD8 fraction comprised CD45RO-negative cells positively selected for CCR7 and excluded terminally differentiated effector memory CD45RA+ cells. The specimen sequenced was naive CD8+ T cells sorted from blood. Every receptor here comes from a man between 18 and 29 years old in good health.

The chain links TRBV27 to TRBJ1-1; no clear D. Germline loops: CDR1 MNHEY, CDR2 SMNVEV (reference sequence). V lost 2 bases and J lost 4, with 8 bases in between. This CDR3 has 13 amino acids. DNA of the CDR3: TGTGCCAGCAGTTTAGGCTCCCGCACTGAAGCTTTCTTT. It yields the protein CASSLGSRTEAFF.

V and J are TRBV6-1 and TRBJ2-4; tentative D call: TRBD2 (6 bases). The V gene's germline CDR1 is MNHNS and CDR2 SASEGT. This CDR3 comprises 16 residues. Trimming took 0 bases from V and 6 from J, leaving 15 bases between them. CDR3 nucleotide sequence: TGTGCCAGCAGTGAAGCTGCCGGGGCCGGGGGAAACATTCAGTACTTC. Protein product: CASSEAAGAGGNIQYF.

J is TRBJ2-1 and V is TRBV6-5, with 10 positions matching TRBD2. Germline V gene lookup returns CDR1 MNHEY and CDR2 SVGAGI. J was trimmed by 4 bases and V by 4 bases; bases with no gene match: 4. The CDR3 is made up of 15 amino acids. In nucleotides, the CDR3 is TGTGCCAGCAGTTCTGGGACTAGCGTTTACAATGAGCAGTTCTTC. Translation gives CASSSGTSVYNEQFF.

This clone appeared once. The chain recombines TRBV5-1 with TRBJ1-2; D unclear. The CDR3 has 12 residues. Germline V lookup: CDR1 SGHRS, CDR2 YFSETQ. V lost 0 bases to trimming and J lost 3 bases, with 3 bases between them. CDR3 nucleotides: TGCGCCAGCAGCTTGGACCACTATGGCTACACCTTC. Translated: CASSLDHYGYTF.

The rearrangement uses TRBV9 and TRBJ1-6; 8 bases are shared with TRBD1. Germline CDR1 and CDR2: SGDLS and YYNGEE. The CDR3 totals 13 residues. V was pared by 4 bases and J by 10 bases, with 4 bases of the junction left unmatched. The CDR3 reads CASSQGQGSPLHF. For the CDR3, the DNA is TGTGCCAGCAGCCAAGGACAGGGCTCACCCCTCCACTTT.

The rearrangement joins TRBV27 to TRBJ2-7, with D perhaps matching TRBD1 or TRBD2 (5 bases each). Germline CDR1 MNHEY, CDR2 SMNVEV (reference sequence). Trimming stripped 2 bases from V and 1 base from J, with 15 bases between. The length of the CDR3 is 16 residues. CDR3 DNA sequence: TGTGCCAGCAGTTTAGGCCCCGGGACCCTTTCCTACGAGCAGTACTTC. Its protein is CASSLGPGTLSYEQYF.

The rearrangement uses TRBV6-5 and TRBJ1-1; 12 positions agree with TRBD1. J was trimmed by 6 bases and V by 2 bases; bases with no gene match: 1. This CDR3 has 14 residues. CDR1 is MNHEY, CDR2 SVGAGI, per germline. CDR3 sequence: CASSYRDRGPEAFF. The CDR3, as DNA: TGTGCCAGCAGTTACAGGGACAGGGGGCCTGAAGCTTTCTTT.

Of note for this clone: Other DNA sequences from this sample encode an identical CDR3 as well. The chain joins TRBV5-1 to TRBJ2-3; 12 positions agree with TRBD2. The germline CDR1 and CDR2 sequences are SGHRS and YFSETQ. This CDR3 has 16 residues. Trimming at V came to 4 bases and at J to 2 bases, leaving 5 bases not matched to a gene. The CDR3 loop reads CASSQGLAGFTDTQYF. Written as DNA, the CDR3 is TGCGCCAGCAGCCAAGGACTAGCGGGGTTCACAGATACGCAGTATTTT.

In this sample, this clone turned up once. V usage is TRBV5-6 and J usage is TRBJ2-1, with D unclear. In germline, CDR1 is SGHDT, CDR2 YYEEEE. With 0 bases removed from V and 7 bases from J, the gap between germline ends came to 11 bases. The CDR3 is 14 residues long. This CDR3 reads CASSLALTENEQFF. The CDR3 region has the DNA TGTGCCAGCAGCTTGGCCCTTACGGAAAATGAGCAGTTCTTC.

The CDR3 sequence: CASRGLEGETQYF. CDR3 sequence (DNA): TGTGCCAGCCGGGGGCTAGAAGGGGAGACCCAGTACTTC. The rearrangement uses TRBV27 and TRBJ2-5, with D perhaps matching TRBD1 or TRBD2 (6 bases each). Trimming left V 8 bases short and J 5 bases short, with 15 bases between. The CDR3 runs to 13 residues. Germline assignment: CDR1 MNHEY and CDR2 SMNVEV (reference sequence).

CDR3 DNA: TGTGCCAGCAGCCCCCTAGCGGGGGGGCTTGACACCGGGGAGCTGTTTTTT. It is translated as CASSPLAGGLDTGELFF. V and J are TRBV9 and TRBJ2-2, with TRBD2 identical over 12 bases. The CDR3 loop spans 17 amino acids. Germline V gene data show CDR1 as SGDLS and CDR2 as YYNGEE. The junction had 7 bases not matched to a gene; V was cut back by 4 bases and J by 3 bases.

The chain couples TRBV9 to TRBJ2-7, with D perhaps matching TRBD1 (5 bases). Looked up from germline, CDR1 is SGDLS and CDR2 is YYNGEE. The CDR3 spans 19 residues. V was shortened by 1 base and J by 6 bases, with 29 bases between the two germline ends. Here the CDR3 reads CASSVRSEQGPPPSGEQYF. The CDR3 nucleotides are TGTGCCAGCAGCGTACGATCTGAGCAGGGTCCCCCCCCCTCTGGCGAGCAGTACTTC.

The chain links TRBV4-1 to TRBJ2-1; unclear D gene. Per germline, CDR1 MGHRA and CDR2 YSYEKL. There are 13 residues in the CDR3. With 1 base removed from V and 8 bases from J, the gap between germline ends came to 9 bases. The CDR3 DNA reads TGCGCCAGCAGCCAAGTAAGTAGGGATGAGCAGTTCTTC. This sequence encodes CASSQVSRDEQFF.

The V and J genes are TRBV15 and TRBJ2-4, with D perhaps TRBD2 (5 bases). Germline CDR1 reads LNHNV; CDR2 reads YYDKDF (reference sequence). The CDR3 totals 16 residues. V lost 1 base and J lost 6, with 16 bases in between. The CDR3 nucleotides read TGTGCCACCAGCAGAGGCCCGGGGAAGGGTAGAAACATTCAGTACTTC. Translated: CATSRGPGKGRNIQYF.

The V call is TRBV10-3, the J call TRBJ1-1, with 8 bases that match TRBD1. After removal of 3 bases from V and 11 bases from J, the junction contained 11 bases not matched to a gene. The CDR3 has 14 residues. CDR1 is ENHRY and CDR2 is SYGVKD in the germline V gene. CDR3 sequence (DNA): TGTGCCATCAGTGAACACTCAAATACAGGGGGTGCTTTCTTT. Residues: CAISEHSNTGGAFF.

This clone has a single count. In the same sample, other DNA sequences code for this CDR3. This chain joins TRBV5-6 and TRBJ2-7; the D gene could be TRBD1 or TRBD2 (5 bases each). Trimming stripped 2 bases from V and 2 bases from J, with 11 bases between. Germline CDR1 is SGHDT and CDR2 is YYEEEE. CDR3 length: 14 amino acids. The chain's CDR3 is CASSFRDGPYEQYF. CDR3 nucleotides: TGTGCCAGCAGCTTCCGGGACGGTCCCTACGAGCAGTACTTC.

This chain uses TRBV6-6 with TRBJ2-3; D is possibly TRBD2 (6 bases). The germline gives CDR1 MNHNY, CDR2 SVGAGI (reference sequence). Trimming removed 5 bases at V and 1 base at J, with 10 bases between. The CDR3 consists of 14 residues. The CDR3 loop reads CASSTSPGTDTQYF. In DNA, the CDR3 is TGTGCCAGCAGTACTAGCCCTGGCACAGATACGCAGTATTTT.

The J gene is TRBJ2-7, the V gene TRBV5-6; no clear D. Trimming took off 0 bases at V and 1 base at J, with 8 bases between the two ends. Germline V gene lookup returns CDR1 SGHDT and CDR2 YYEEEE. This CDR3 comprises 14 residues. The CDR3 here is CASSLALGSYEQYF. CDR3 coding DNA: TGTGCCAGCAGCTTGGCTCTGGGGTCCTACGAGCAGTACTTC.

This chain connects TRBV9 to TRBJ1-2; TRBD1 aligns across 7 bases. The germline V gene has CDR1 SGDLS and CDR2 YYNGEE. The CDR3 length is 16 residues. Germline trimming cut 3 bases from V and 4 bases from J; bases unmatched to any gene: 12. CDR3 amino acids: CASSDTTRQGGYGYTF. The CDR3 DNA reads as TGTGCCAGCAGCGACACAACCCGACAGGGCGGCTATGGCTACACCTTC.

The genes are TRBV9 and TRBJ2-2, with D perhaps assigned TRBD1 or TRBD2 (7 bases each). Germline CDR1 SGDLS, CDR2 YYNGEE. This CDR3 has 16 amino acids. Deletions cut 4 bases from V and 7 bases from J, with 20 bases between. CDR3 DNA sequence: TGTGCCAGCAGCCCCCCGACAGGGAGGGCTGGCGGGGAGCTGTTTTTT. Translated: CASSPPTGRAGGELFF.

CDR3 loop: CSPANEQFF. The DNA of the CDR3 is TGCTCACCAGCCAATGAGCAGTTCTTC. The chain carries TRBV5-1 and TRBJ2-1; D gene unclear. Germline-derived CDR1 and CDR2 are SGHRS and YFSETQ. The CDR3 contains 9 residues.

The V gene is TRBV13, the J gene TRBJ2-1, with 8 bases aligning to TRBD2. CDR3 length: 15 residues. V shed 3 bases, J shed 8 bases, and the junction held 9 bases outside the gene matches. Germline CDR1 PRHDT, CDR2 FYEKMQ (reference sequence). The CDR3: CASSLGLVLSDEQFF. The CDR3 region has the DNA TGTGCCAGCAGCTTGGGACTAGTGTTATCGGATGAGCAGTTCTTC. The complete variable domain, with remaining parts taken from reference TRBV13 and TRBJ2-1, reads AAGVIQSPRHLIKEKRETATLKCYPIPRHDTVYWYQQGPGQDPQFLISFYEKMQSDKGSIPDRFSAQQFSDYHSELNMSSLELGDSALYFCASSLGLVLSDEQFFGPGTRLTVL.

The V and J genes are TRBV6-1 and TRBJ1-1; D is unclear. The CDR3 has 14 residues. Trimming cost V 3 bases and J 1 base, with 9 bases left between them. Germline values: CDR1 MNHNS, CDR2 SASEGT. CDR3 nucleotide sequence: TGTGCCAGCAGTGACCTAAATGGGAACACTGAAGCTTTCTTT. Encoded protein: CASSDLNGNTEAFF.

The chain has TRBV6-1 and TRBJ1-1; tentative D call: TRBD1 (5 bases). Germline V lookup: CDR1 MNHNS, CDR2 SASEGT. There are 16 residues in the CDR3. V was trimmed by 3 bases and J by 5 bases, leaving 19 bases between them. In DNA, the CDR3 is TGTGCCAGCAGTGATTTATGGTTCCCGGGGGGTACTGAAGCTTTCTTT. As protein: CASSDLWFPGGTEAFF.

This clone has just one count. CDR3 nucleotides: TGTGCCAGCAGTTCCTATATGGGGGAGCAGTACTTC. Residues: CASSSYMGEQYF. The rearrangement joins TRBV27 to TRBJ2-7; D is ambiguous. V gave up 4 bases and J gave up 7 bases, with 11 bases separating them. In germline, CDR1 is MNHEY, CDR2 SMNVEV (reference sequence). CDR3 length: 12 amino acids.

This sequence joins TRBV6-5 and TRBJ2-5; tentatively, D is TRBD1 or TRBD2 (6 bases each). Trimming cost V 5 bases and J 4 bases, with 14 bases left between them. Looked up from germline, CDR1 is MNHEY and CDR2 is SVGAGI. The CDR3 runs 14 residues. CDR3 in amino acids: CASSPTGRRETQYF. The CDR3 DNA reads as TGTGCCAGCAGTCCAACAGGGAGGAGAGAGACCCAGTACTTC.

The J gene is TRBJ2-5, the V gene TRBV7-3; 10 bases match TRBD2. The germline CDR1 and CDR2 sequences are SGHTA and FQGTGA. This CDR3 region has 15 residues. Trimming took 2 bases from V and 1 from J; bases not matched to a gene: 1. DNA of the CDR3: TGTGCCAGCAGCTTACTAGCGGGGGCCCAAGAGACCCAGTACTTC. It specifies CASSLLAGAQETQYF.